These 12 T cell receptor beta chains came from one sample sequenced in a study of human T cells and chemical hapten exposure. Sample time point: patch test 2, 6 weeks after DPC sensitization. Indicated treatment: therapeutic diphenylcyclopropenone sensitization with weekly scalp DPC. TCRdb passed the RACE reads through MiXCR, listing each CDR3 protein once. This sample has a few hundred thousand distinct CDR3 sequences; 6% to 7% occur once, and the top ten carry approximately 5.4%. This sample comprised whole blood, obtained in connection with sensitization to the hapten diphenylcyclopropenone (DPC). These receptors all come from a woman under 30 with alopecia areata. Some clones in this sample may be carry-over from other donors' samples.

This clonotype came up a few times. The V and J genes are TRBV7-6 and TRBJ2-5; D is uncertain. The V and J ends lost 6 bases and 2 bases respectively, with 10 bases between them. The CDR3 runs 13 residues. Per germline, CDR1 SGHVS and CDR2 FNYEAQ. The CDR3 reads CASSLPLQETQYF. The CDR3 DNA sequence: TGTGCCAGCAGTCTTCCGCTACAAGAGACCCAGTACTTC.

This clonotype was counted at least ten times. The chain combines TRBV7-9 with TRBJ1-1; D gene ambiguous. This CDR3 comprises 13 residues. V shed 8 bases and J shed 0 bases, with 10 bases lying between them. Germline V lookup: CDR1 SEHNR, CDR2 FQNEAQ (reference sequence). The CDR3 region is CASVGIMNTEAFF. CDR3 DNA sequence: TGTGCCAGCGTGGGAATAATGAACACTGAAGCTTTCTTT.

This clonotype came up many times. V is TRBV11-2 and J is TRBJ2-1; D is ambiguous. Deletions cut 5 bases from V and 9 bases from J, with 11 bases between. The CDR3 length is 12 residues. The germline gives CDR1 SGHAT, CDR2 FQNNGV. The CDR3 coding sequence is TGTGCCAGCAGCCCCTCCTGGGGTGAGCAGTTCTTC. Amino acids: CASSPSWGEQFF.

V usage is TRBV6-2 or TRBV6-3 and J usage is TRBJ2-3; no firm D call. Germline CDR1 is MNHEY and CDR2 is SVGEGT. The CDR3 length is 14 residues. Trimming stripped 10 bases from V and 9 bases from J, with 23 bases between. CDR3 bases: TGTGCCACCAGCAGCACGGTTGAAGTTGACACGCAGTATTTT. Protein: CATSSTVEVDTQYF.

At least ten counts were recorded for this clonotype. The chain employs TRBV12-3 or TRBV12-4 and TRBJ1-2; no firm D call. This CDR3 region has 12 residues. Trimming removed 7 bases at V and 4 bases at J, with 10 bases between. This CDR3 is CASTAAVYGYTF. CDR3 sequence (DNA): TGTGCCAGCACGGCCGCCGTCTATGGCTACACCTTC.

This clonotype was seen ten or more times. This sequence joins TRBV29-1 and TRBJ2-2; D is perhaps TRBD1 (6 bases). Germline V gene data show CDR1 as SQVTM and CDR2 as ANQGSEA. This CDR3 spans 14 amino acids. Trimming removed 6 bases at V and 1 base at J, with 12 bases between. CDR3 sequence reads: CSVLGQMNTGELFF. For the CDR3, the DNA is TGCAGCGTCCTCGGACAGATGAACACCGGGGAGCTGTTTTTT.

This clonotype was seen ten or more times. This chain connects TRBV11-2 to TRBJ2-5, with D perhaps matching TRBD2 (5 bases). Germline V CDR1 and CDR2: SGHAT, FQNNGV. V was trimmed by 2 bases and J by 0 bases, leaving 10 bases between them. There are 15 residues in the CDR3. The CDR3 loop reads CASSLRRAYQETQYF. Here the CDR3 DNA reads TGTGCCAGCAGCTTAAGGCGGGCGTACCAAGAGACCCAGTACTTC.

The chain recombines TRBV9 with TRBJ1-1, with D perhaps matching TRBD1 (5 bases). The V gene's germline CDR1 is SGDLS and CDR2 YYNGEE. This CDR3 region has 11 residues. V was pared by 5 bases and J by 6 bases, with 8 bases between. The CDR3 DNA sequence: TGTGCCAGCAGGGGAGGGGCTGAAGCTTTCTTT. Amino acids: CASRGGAEAFF.

This clonotype was picked up many times. This chain connects TRBV4-2 to TRBJ2-3, with D possibly called TRBD1 or TRBD2 (5 bases each). The CDR3 is made up of 15 amino acids. The V end lost 4 bases, the J end lost 3 bases, and 14 bases lay between the germline ends. Germline assignment: CDR1 LGHNA and CDR2 YNFKEQ. The CDR3 DNA sequence: TGTGCCAGCAGCCGAGAGCTCAGGGAGACAGATACGCAGTATTTT. It codes for CASSRELRETDTQYF.

The gene calls are TRBV11-2 and TRBJ2-2; 13 bases are a match to TRBD2. The CDR3 extends over 18 amino acids. V shed 2 bases, J shed 5 bases, and the junction held 8 bases outside the gene matches. The germline V gene has CDR1 SGHAT and CDR2 FQNNGV. The CDR3 is CASSLRPGLAGDTGELFF. CDR3 DNA sequence: TGTGCCAGCAGCTTACGCCCCGGACTAGCGGGGGATACCGGGGAGCTGTTTTTT.

The V and J genes are TRBV14 and TRBJ1-1; tentative D call: TRBD1 (6 bases). The V and J ends lost 6 bases and 3 bases respectively, with 14 bases between them. There are 14 residues in the CDR3. Looked up from germline, CDR1 is SGHDN and CDR2 is FVKESK. For the CDR3, the DNA is TGTGCCAGCAGTTTGCGGGGGGCTGACACTGAAGCTTTCTTT. Translation: CASSLRGADTEAFF. The full variable domain, completed using reference TRBV14 and TRBJ1-1, is EAGVTQFPSHSVIEKGQTVTLRCDPISGHDNLYWYRRVMGKEIKFLLHFVKESKQDESGMPNNRFLAERTGGTYSTLKVQPAELEDSGVYFCASSLRGADTEAFFGQGTRLTVV.

There are many counts of this clonotype. V and J are TRBV27 and TRBJ2-3; 7 nucleotides match TRBD2. CDR1 is MNHEY and CDR2 is SMNVEV in the germline V gene (reference sequence). Trimming cost V 4 bases and J 1 base; bases outside gene matches: 5. CDR3 length equals 15 residues. In nucleotides, the CDR3 is TGTGCCAGCAGTTCTAAGGCGGGGGGCACAGATACGCAGTATTTT. Translation gives CASSSKAGGTDTQYF.